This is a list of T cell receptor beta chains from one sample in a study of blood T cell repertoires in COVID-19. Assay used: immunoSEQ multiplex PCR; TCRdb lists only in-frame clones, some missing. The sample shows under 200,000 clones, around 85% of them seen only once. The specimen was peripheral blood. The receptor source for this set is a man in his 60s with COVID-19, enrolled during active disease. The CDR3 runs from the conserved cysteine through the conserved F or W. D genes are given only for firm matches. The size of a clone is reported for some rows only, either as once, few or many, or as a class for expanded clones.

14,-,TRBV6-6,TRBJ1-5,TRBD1,TGTGCCAGCAGTCAAACAGGGGGTGCTCAGCCCCAGCATTTT,CASSQTGGAQPQHF
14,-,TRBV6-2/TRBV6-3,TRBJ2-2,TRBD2,TGTGCCAGCAGTTGGTCGGGGGGCACCGGGGAGCTGTTTTTT,CASSWSGGTGELFF
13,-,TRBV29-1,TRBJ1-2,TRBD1,TGCAGCTTCCCGGACAGGGGGCCCTCTGGCTACACCTTC,CSFPDRGPSGYTF
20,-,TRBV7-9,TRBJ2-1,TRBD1,TGTGCCAGCAGCATATACTCCGGGACAGGGGGTAAATCGGTTTCGAATGAGCAGTTCTTC,CASSIYSGTGGKSVSNEQFF
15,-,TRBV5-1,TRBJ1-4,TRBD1,TGCGCCAGCAGCTTGGACAGGGGGGGTAATGAAAAACTGTTTTTT,CASSLDRGGNEKLFF
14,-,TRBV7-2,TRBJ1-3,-,TGTGCCAGCAGCTCGGGGGCGGGGGCAAACACCATATATTTT,CASSSGAGANTIYF
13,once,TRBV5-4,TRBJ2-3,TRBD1,TGTGCCAGCAGCCTGACAGGGGGTGATACGCAGTATTTT,CASSLTGGDTQYF
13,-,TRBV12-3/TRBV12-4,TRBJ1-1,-,TGTGCCAGCAGTCTCGGGTCAAACACTGAAGCTTTCTTT,CASSLGSNTEAFF
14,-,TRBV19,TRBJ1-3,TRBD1,TGTGCCACCTCTAACGAGGGGGCCGGAAACACCATATATTTT,CATSNEGAGNTIYF
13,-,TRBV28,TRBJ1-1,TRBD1,TGTGCCAGCAGTTTGGTCCGGACAGGGAGATCTTTCTTT,CASSLVRTGRSFF
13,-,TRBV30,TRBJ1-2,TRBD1,TGTGCCTGGTCCCGGGACAGACCCTATGGCTACACCTTC,CAWSRDRPYGYTF
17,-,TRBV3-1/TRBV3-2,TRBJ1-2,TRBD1,TGTGCCAGCAGCCAAAGGGACACGACAGGGTTTAACTATGGCTACACCTTC,CASSQRDTTGFNYGYTF
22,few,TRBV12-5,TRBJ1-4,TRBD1,TGTGCTAGTGGTTTCATCCCCCTACGACAGGGTCTTCGTATCGGAACTAATGAAAAACTGTTTTTT,CASGFIPLRQGLRIGTNEKLFF
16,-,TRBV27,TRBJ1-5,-,TGTGCCAGCAGTTTATGGGGTGGAGGGAGCAATCAGCCCCAGCATTTT,CASSLWGGGSNQPQHF
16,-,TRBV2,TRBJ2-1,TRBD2,TGTGCCAGCAGGATTGGGACTAGCGGTTCCTACAATGAGCAGTTCTTC,CASRIGTSGSYNEQFF
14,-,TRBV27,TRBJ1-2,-,TGTGCCAGCAGTTTATTGCAGGGCGGCTATGGCTACACCTTC,CASSLLQGGYGYTF
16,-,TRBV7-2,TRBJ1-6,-,TGTGCCAGCAGCTCCCAGGCGGGCAGCAATAATTCACCCCTCCACTTT,CASSSQAGSNNSPLHF
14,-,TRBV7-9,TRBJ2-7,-,TGTGCCAGCAGCCCGCATGGTGGGCCCTACGAGCAGTACTTC,CASSPHGGPYEQYF
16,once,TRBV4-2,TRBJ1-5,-,TGTGCCAGCAGCCAAGAAGGCGGAGATAGCAATCAGCCCCAGCATTTT,CASSQEGGDSNQPQHF
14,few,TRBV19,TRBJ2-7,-,TGTGCCAGTAGTATCGCCAGGCCCTCCTACGAGCAGTACTTC,CASSIARPSYEQYF
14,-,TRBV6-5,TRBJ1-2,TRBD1,TGTGCCAGCAGTTACGGGGGACAGCTCTATGGCTACACCTTC,CASSYGGQLYGYTF
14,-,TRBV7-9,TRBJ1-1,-,TGTGCCAGCAGCTCAGAGGGGGAAATAGCTGAAGCTTTCTTT,CASSSEGEIAEAFF
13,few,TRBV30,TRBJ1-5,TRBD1,TGTGCCTGGAGCTACAGGGGTGATCAGCCCCAGCATTTT,CAWSYRGDQPQHF
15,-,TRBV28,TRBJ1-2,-,TGTGCCAGCAGTTCCCCTCCTGGGAGCAACCATGGCTACACCTTC,CASSSPPGSNHGYTF
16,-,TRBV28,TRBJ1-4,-,TGTGCCAGCAGTTTAAACCCCTCAGCAACTAATGAAAAACTGTTTTTT,CASSLNPSATNEKLFF
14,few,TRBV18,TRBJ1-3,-,TGTGCCAGCTCACCAGAGACACCTGGAAACACCATATATTTT,CASSPETPGNTIYF
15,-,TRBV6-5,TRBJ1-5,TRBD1,TGTGCCAGCAGCCGGGGACAGGGAGGCAATCAGCCCCAGCATTTT,CASSRGQGGNQPQHF
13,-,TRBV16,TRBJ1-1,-,TGTGCCAGCAGCCAAAATCCAGGCACTGAAGCTTTCTTT,CASSQNPGTEAFF
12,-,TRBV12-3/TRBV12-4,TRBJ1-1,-,TGTGCCATCGGACAGATGAACACTGAAGCTTTCTTT,CAIGQMNTEAFF
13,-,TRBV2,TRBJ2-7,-,TGTGCCAGCAGTGTTGCAGGGTGGGACGAGCAGTACTTC,CASSVAGWDEQYF
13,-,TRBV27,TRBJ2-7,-,TGTGCCAGCAGTTTAGGCCGAAGATACGAGCAGTACTTC,CASSLGRRYEQYF
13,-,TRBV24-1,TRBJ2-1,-,TGTGCCACCAGTGATCCTAAATACAATGAGCAGTTCTTC,CATSDPKYNEQFF
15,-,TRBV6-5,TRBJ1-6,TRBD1,TGTGCCAGCAGATTCGACAGGGGCGGGAGTTCACCCCTCCACTTT,CASRFDRGGSSPLHF
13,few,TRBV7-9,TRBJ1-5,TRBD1,TGTGCCAGCAGCGAGATACAGGGGCAGCCCCAGCATTTT,CASSEIQGQPQHF
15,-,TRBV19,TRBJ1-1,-,TGTGCCAGTAGTATAGATGGAGGTATGAACACTGAAGCTTTCTTT,CASSIDGGMNTEAFF
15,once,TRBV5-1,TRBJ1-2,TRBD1,TGCGCCAGCAGCTTGGGTGGAGGGGGCGCTTATGGCTACACCTTC,CASSLGGGGAYGYTF
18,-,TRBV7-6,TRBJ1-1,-,TGTGCCAGCAGCTTAGCTGGGCGGGGGATGGAAAGGAGCACTGAAGCTTTCTTT,CASSLAGRGMERSTEAFF
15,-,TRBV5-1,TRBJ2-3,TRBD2,TGCGCCAGCAGCTTAGCGGGAGGGACCACAGATACGCAGTATTTT,CASSLAGGTTDTQYF
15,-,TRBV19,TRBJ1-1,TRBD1,TGTGCCAGTAGTTTCCAGACAGGGCAGGGCTCTGAAGCTTTCTTT,CASSFQTGQGSEAFF
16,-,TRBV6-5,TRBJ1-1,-,TGTGCCAGCAGTTACTCCTTTCACAGGGCCGGGACTGAAGCTTTCTTT,CASSYSFHRAGTEAFF